This T cell receptor (beta chain) was identified during a study of cytomegalovirus exposure and HLA in healthy donors. Trimming left V 0 bases short and J 0 bases short, with 18 bases between. CDR1 is GTSNPN, CDR2 SVGIG, per germline (reference sequence). This CDR3 spans 17 amino acids. Study-wide points: A later analysis found first-cohort TCR clusters tended to co-occur in the 90 to 150 validation repertoires. Cytomegalovirus-associated status was assigned to about 160 TCR beta chains. CMV antigen specificity was confirmed in vitro for a few CMV-associated chains. Most TCRs appeared rarely, but some public TCRs recurred in many donors.

Some clones are missing from TCRdb's copy, which holds only in-frame ones; the method was immunoSEQ multiplex PCR. The sample has around 250,000 clones, around 91% seen once. Worth noting for this clone: What it recognizes is unknown.

This TCR was recovered from a woman in her late teens or twenties in good health and CMV-seronegative. The rearrangement uses TRBV30 and TRBJ2-7, with a possible D match to TRBD1 (6 bases). The sample taken for sequencing was PBMCs. The CDR3 DNA sequence: TGTGCCTGGAGTGTAACCCCCAACAGGGCCAACTCCTACGAGCAGTACTTC. Translating gives CAWSVTPNRANSYEQYF.